Presented here are 4 T cell receptor beta chains from one specimen sequenced in a study of post-analysis software for immune sequencing data. Study results and caveats: Patients showed TRBV5-6, TRBV5-1 and TRBV20-1 among a few TRBV segments more frequent than in controls.

TCR beta cDNA libraries included unique molecular identifiers. MiXCR was run by TCRdb on the PCR reads, yielding one entry per CDR3 protein. The data show roughly 430,000 distinct CDR3 sequences, roughly 40% seen once. These TCRs' antigens remain unknown. Input material: blood. These receptors originate from a girl aged 2-10 years with multiple sclerosis.

There are a few counts of this clonotype. V is TRBV29-1 and J is TRBJ2-5; maybe TRBD2 (6 bases). CDR1 SQVTM and CDR2 ANQGSEA come from the germline V gene. V lost 6 bases and J lost 1, with 9 bases in between. The CDR3 loop spans 12 amino acids. The CDR3 DNA is TGCAGCGTGGCGGGACTCCAAGAGACCCAGTACTTC. Its protein product is CSVAGLQETQYF.

CDR3 bases: TGTGCCACCCAGGGACAGGGCTCCTACAATGAGCAGTTCTTC. Residues: CATQGQGSYNEQFF. The chain joins TRBV24-1 to TRBJ2-1; 9 bases agree with TRBD1. V was clipped by 9 bases and J by 0 bases; unmatched bases: 2. The CDR3 contains 14 residues. Per germline, CDR1 KGHDR and CDR2 SFDVKD.

Points on this clonotype: An end of the junction differs from the germline gene, which may be a read error. The chain employs TRBV12-3 or TRBV12-4 and TRBJ2-5; unclear D gene. The CDR3 has 14 residues. The CDR3 region is CPSSLRHSQETQYF. The CDR3 nucleotides are TGTCCCAGCAGTTTACGACACTCCCAAGAGACCCAGTACTTC.

The rearrangement links TRBV7-2 to TRBJ2-7; D is undetermined. Per the germline V gene, CDR1 is SGHTA and CDR2 is FQGNSA. V gave up 2 bases and J gave up 0 bases, with 8 bases separating them. The CDR3 has 14 amino acids. CDR3 sequence reads: CASSLSHSSYEQYF. The CDR3 coding sequence is TGTGCCAGCAGCTTAAGTCACAGCTCCTACGAGCAGTACTTC.